A selection of T cell receptor beta chains follows, all from one sample in a study of blood T cell repertoires in COVID-19. Method: immunoSEQ multiplex PCR; TCRdb's copy keeps in-frame clones and lacks some. The sample records around 150,000 clones, 75% to 90% being singletons. The sample consisted of PBMCs or T cells enriched from blood (not recorded which). The receptors shown here come from a woman in her fifties or sixties who had recovered from COVID-19. The CDR3 runs from the conserved cysteine through the conserved F or W. Each record gives: D gene, clone size, V gene, J gene, CDR3 protein, CDR3 DNA. A D gene is named only where the DNA matches it firmly. The size entry is marked missing in some rows and otherwise reads once, few, many or a size class.

TRBD1,-,TRBV29-1,TRBJ2-7,CSVGTGYEQYF,TGCAGCGTTGGGACAGGCTACGAGCAGTACTTC
TRBD2,-,TRBV2,TRBJ2-3,CASSEAKTSGRGDTQYF,TGTGCCAGCAGTGAAGCAAAGACTAGCGGGAGGGGAGATACGCAGTATTTT
TRBD1,-,TRBV6-2/TRBV6-3,TRBJ1-5,CASSPGTGESSNQPQHF,TGTGCCAGCAGTCCAGGGACAGGGGAGTCCAGCAATCAGCCCCAGCATTTT
-,-,TRBV7-8,TRBJ1-5,CASSLSGVTDQPQHF,TGTGCCAGCAGCTTATCAGGGGTGACTGATCAGCCCCAGCATTTT
TRBD2,-,TRBV20-1,TRBJ2-3,CSASEIPRGGLTTDTQYF,TGCAGTGCTAGTGAAATCCCCCGGGGGGGCCTTACGACCGATACGCAGTATTTT
-,-,TRBV4-1,TRBJ2-7,CASSPIAGYEQYF,TGCGCCAGCAGCCCCATCGCGGGATACGAGCAGTACTTC
TRBD1,-,TRBV3-1/TRBV3-2,TRBJ1-2,CASSQGQGFGGYTF,TGTGCCAGCAGCCAAGGACAGGGATTTGGTGGCTACACCTTC
-,-,TRBV6-4,TRBJ2-3,CASSPRGFGTDTQYF,TGTGCCAGCAGTCCCAGGGGTTTCGGCACAGATACGCAGTATTTT
-,-,TRBV11-1,TRBJ1-1,CASSLATGSEAFF,TGTGCCAGCAGCTTAGCAACAGGGAGTGAAGCTTTCTTT
-,-,TRBV7-9,TRBJ1-1,CASSLWTRDTEAFF,TGTGCCAGCAGCTTATGGACTCGGGACACTGAAGCTTTCTTT
-,-,TRBV19,TRBJ2-1,CASSIDGGNNEQFF,TGTGCCAGTAGTATAGACGGGGGAAACAATGAGCAGTTCTTC
-,once,TRBV21-1,TRBJ2-3,CASSKGHQLAGRPSTDTQYF,TGTGCCAGCAGCAAAGGACACCAATTAGCGGGGCGCCCAAGCACAGATACGCAGTATTTT
-,-,TRBV5-4,TRBJ2-7,CASSFVEVPYEQYF,TGTGCCAGCAGCTTTGTGGAGGTCCCCTACGAGCAGTACTTC
-,once,TRBV3-1/TRBV3-2,TRBJ1-2,CASSLSDSYGYTF,TGTGCCAGCAGCCTCTCGGACAGCTATGGCTACACCTTC
-,-,TRBV19,TRBJ2-3,CASRKRGLVSPTDTQYF,TGTGCCAGTAGAAAGAGGGGACTGGTCTCTCCCACAGATACGCAGTATTTT
TRBD1,few,TRBV5-1,TRBJ2-7,CASSSRGTGLGEQYF,TGCGCCAGCAGCTCTAGAGGGACAGGGTTGGGCGAGCAGTACTTC
TRBD1,-,TRBV9,TRBJ2-1,CASSGTGEDWDEQFF,TGTGCCAGCAGCGGGACAGGAGAGGATTGGGATGAGCAGTTCTTC
-,-,TRBV6-5,TRBJ2-4,CASSWGGLAKNIQYF,TGTGCCAGCAGTTGGGGGGGCCTAGCCAAAAACATTCAGTACTTC
-,-,TRBV28,TRBJ2-7,CASSPIWSPRNEQYF,TGTGCCAGCAGCCCCATTTGGAGTCCTAGGAACGAGCAGTACTTC